The table lists the clone carrying this T cell receptor beta chain with many counts. No antigen is known for it. TCR alpha and TCR beta cDNA libraries with sample barcodes and UMIs came from 5'RACE using constant-segment primers. MiXCR was run by TCRdb on the 5' RACE reads, yielding one entry per CDR3 protein. In the table there are about 50,000 distinct CDR3 sequences, approximately 9% of which are singletons. This sample was included in a study of T-cell memory formation after mild COVID-19. Study background: Clustering of TCRs was largely donor specific. Study-wide results and limits: Among contracting clones, CD4+ were mainly CM/EM and CD8+ enriched in EMRA. Some clones that responded turned up in pre-infection memory, which suggests that cross-reactive memory joined in.

Trimming removed 7 bases at V and 2 bases at J, with 12 bases between. Per the germline V gene, CDR1 is MNHEY and CDR2 is SVGEGT. CDR3 length: 14 amino acids. The source of this sequence is an adult woman who had mild COVID-19 (a few samples of this study predate the infection). Cell type and time point are not known. The sample was PBMCs or a T cell subset sorted from them (not recorded which). The genes are TRBV6-2 or TRBV6-3 and TRBJ2-1; D uncertain. The CDR3 sequence: CASIPDGPYNEQFF. CDR3 in DNA: TGTGCCAGCATTCCCGACGGGCCCTACAATGAGCAGTTCTTC.